Below, 10 T cell receptor beta chains from the same sample are listed, as sequenced in a study of blood T cells in healthy people across ages (dated by TCRdb to 2013 to 2016). Libraries came from 5' RACE. TCRdb names Illumina HiSeq 2500 as the instrument used. The second PCR ran for roughly 6 to 11 cycles and used a J-beta primer mix along with a sample-barcoded 5' primer. TCRdb passed the public sequencing reads through fastp at Q25 and MiXCR, retaining productive beta sequences. For every CDR3 protein sequence, its rows merge into one entry that carries the most common genes and DNA. The sample yields about 900,000 distinct CDR3 sequences; under 50% were counted once. The ten biggest clones cover roughly 13% of the sample. Sequenced input: blood. Receptor source: a man aged 25 to 40 in good health.

The chain joins TRBV3-1 to TRBJ2-4; perhaps TRBD2 as D (6 bases). Per the germline V gene, CDR1 is LGHDT and CDR2 is YNNKEL (reference sequence). CDR3 size: 14 residues. The germline V and J ends were trimmed by 4 bases and 8 bases, with 15 bases remaining between them. The chain's CDR3 is CASSLRSWGDIQYF. The CDR3 nucleotides are TGTGCCAGCAGCCTCAGAAGTTGGGGGGACATTCAGTACTTC.

This chain connects TRBV20-1 to TRBJ2-3; weak D call: TRBD1 (6 bases). CDR1 is DFQATT and CDR2 is SNEGSKA in the germline V gene (reference sequence). This CDR3 is 14 amino acids long. Trimming shortened V by 6 bases and J by 3 bases, and 16 bases separated the two germline ends. The CDR3 loop is CSAGASLITDTQYF. DNA of the CDR3: TGCAGTGCGGGGGCTAGCCTTATAACAGATACGCAGTATTTT.

The V and J genes are TRBV7-2 and TRBJ2-3, with 14 bases identical to TRBD2. The CDR3 covers 16 residues. J lost 5 bases, V lost 3 bases, and 4 bases had no gene match. Germline CDR1 is SGHTA and CDR2 is FQGNSA. Here the CDR3 DNA reads TGTGCCAGCAGCTTTCGAGGGACTAGCGGGGGAGATACGCAGTATTTT. Its translation: CASSFRGTSGGDTQYF.

The chain carries TRBV24-1 and TRBJ2-1; either TRBD1 or TRBD2 may fit D (6 bases each). Germline V CDR1 and CDR2: KGHDR, SFDVKD. This CDR3 is 16 amino acids long. Trimming removed 5 bases from V and 9 bases from J, with 22 bases in between. The CDR3 DNA reads TGTGCCACCAGTGTACAGGGAGGTATCGGTACTGGTGAGCAGTTCTTC. Protein sequence: CATSVQGGIGTGEQFF.

This clonotype was seen only a few times. The genes are TRBV4-1 and TRBJ2-7, with D unclear. CDR1 MGHRA and CDR2 YSYEKL come from the germline V gene. With 0 bases removed from V and 2 bases from J, the gap between germline ends came to 14 bases. The CDR3 extends over 16 amino acids. Here the CDR3 reads CASSQDRPAPTYEQYF. The CDR3, as DNA: TGCGCCAGCAGCCAAGATCGGCCCGCCCCCACCTACGAGCAGTACTTC.

This clonotype was picked up one time. The chain joins TRBV5-1 to TRBJ1-3; D uncertain. This CDR3 region has 14 residues. CDR1 is SGHRS and CDR2 is YFSETQ in the germline V gene. V was shortened by 0 bases and J by 8 bases, with 12 bases between the two germline ends. In nucleotides, the CDR3 is TGCGCCAGCAGCTTGGAAGGCTTCTCGGACACCATATATTTT. This sequence encodes CASSLEGFSDTIYF.

The rearrangement links TRBV7-4 to TRBJ2-7; TRBD1 might be the D (5 bases). Germline CDR1 and CDR2: SGHVT and SQSDAQ. Trimming took off 5 bases at V and 4 bases at J, with 21 bases between the two ends. The CDR3 length is 16 residues. The CDR3 loop reads CASSPANGRVLYEQYF. CDR3 nucleotides: TGTGCCAGCAGCCCCGCGAATGGCAGGGTTTTGTACGAGCAGTACTTC. Full variable domain (outside the CDR3, taken from reference TRBV7-4 and TRBJ2-7): GAGVSQSPRYKVAKRGRDVALRCDSISGHVTLYWYRQTLGQGSEVLTYSQSDAQRDKSGRPSGRFSAERPERSVSTLKIQRTEQGDSAVYLCASSPANGRVLYEQYFGPGTRLTVT.

The V call is TRBV9, the J call TRBJ2-1; D remains ambiguous. Germline CDR1 is SGDLS and CDR2 is YYNGEE. V was trimmed by 0 bases and J by 7 bases, leaving 14 bases between them. This CDR3 region has 15 residues. In DNA, the CDR3 is TGTGCCAGCAGCGTAGCTCCTATGGGATGGAATGAGCAGTTCTTC. Translating gives CASSVAPMGWNEQFF.

This clonotype turned up a few times. V gene TRBV28 combines with J gene TRBJ2-4, with TRBD1 matching 8 bases. V trimming: 6 bases; J trimming: 0 bases; junction bases outside the gene matches: 4. Germline CDR1 reads MDHEN; CDR2 reads SYDVKM. The CDR3 has 15 residues. In DNA form, the CDR3 reads TGTGCCAGCAGGGACAGGGACCTAGCCAAAAACATTCAGTACTTC. Encoded protein: CASRDRDLAKNIQYF.

Only a few counts were recorded for this clonotype. The V call is TRBV5-1, the J call TRBJ2-3, with D hard to call. Trimming removed 7 bases at V and 6 bases at J, with 24 bases between. The germline V gene has CDR1 SGHRS and CDR2 YFSETQ. The CDR3 runs 16 residues. CDR3 protein: CASQLGGVPGQDTQYF. For the CDR3, the DNA is TGCGCCAGCCAGTTAGGCGGCGTCCCCGGTCAGGATACGCAGTATTTT. The complete variable domain, with remaining parts taken from reference TRBV5-1 and TRBJ2-3, reads KAGVTQTPRYLIKTRGQQVTLSCSPISGHRSVSWYQQTPGQGLQFLFEYFSETQRNKGNFPGRFSGRQFSNSRSEMNVSTLELGDSALYLCASQLGGVPGQDTQYFGPGTRLTVL.